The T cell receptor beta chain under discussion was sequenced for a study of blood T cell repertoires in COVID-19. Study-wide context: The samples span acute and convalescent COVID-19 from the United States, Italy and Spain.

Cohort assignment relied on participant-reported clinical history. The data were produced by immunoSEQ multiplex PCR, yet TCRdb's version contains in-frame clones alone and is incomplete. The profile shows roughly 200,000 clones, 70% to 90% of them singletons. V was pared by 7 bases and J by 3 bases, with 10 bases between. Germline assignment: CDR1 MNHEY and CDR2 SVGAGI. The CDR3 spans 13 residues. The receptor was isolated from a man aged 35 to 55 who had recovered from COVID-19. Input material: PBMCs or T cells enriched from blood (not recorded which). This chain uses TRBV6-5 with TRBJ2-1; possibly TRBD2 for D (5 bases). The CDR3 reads CASTRAIYNEQFF. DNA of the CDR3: TGTGCCAGCACGCGGGCGATCTACAATGAGCAGTTCTTC.